The clone carrying this TCR beta chain was counted once. As yet, its antigen is unknown. Authors' methods: ImmunoSEQ junction-only sequences lacked quality scores, so their filtering differed. Measured with immunoSEQ multiplex PCR; TCRdb has only the in-frame clones, and not every one. The V and J calls and the clone size are those of that table, but D and trimming were determined from the DNA. The sample contains approximately 1.9 million clones, 80% to 95% of which appear only once. This sample stems from a study of shared clonotypes between healthy human individuals. There are 14 residues in the CDR3. V lost 6 bases to trimming and J lost 3 bases, with 15 bases between them. The V gene's germline CDR1 is MNHNS and CDR2 SASEGT. Study results and limitations: The generation probabilities recorded for non-shared clonotypes fell below those of clonotypes shared by all four donors. Sequencing depth was a factor that was expected to affect clonotype sharing among donors.

Naive CD8 cells lacked CD45RO, underwent positive selection for CCR7 and left out terminally differentiated effector memory CD45RA+ cells. Source material: naive CD8+ T cells from PBMCs. This clonotype was sampled from a man younger than 35 in good health. Some clones in this sample may be carry-over from other donors' samples. The chain employs TRBV6-1 and TRBJ2-7, with D perhaps given as TRBD1 or TRBD2 (5 bases each). CDR3 loop: CASSLGTQDYEQYF. The CDR3 DNA sequence: TGTGCCAGCAGCCTCGGGACCCAAGACTACGAGCAGTACTTC.